These T cell receptor beta chains were read from a single sample in a study of cytomegalovirus exposure and HLA in healthy donors. Profiling relied on immunoSEQ multiplex PCR, and the TCRdb table lists in-frame clones only, not all of them. In the table there are 250,000 or so clones, around nine tenths of which are singletons. Material for sequencing was PBMCs. The receptors shown here come from a girl aged 2 to 9 in good health and CMV-seronegative. The CDR3 runs from the conserved cysteine through the conserved F or W. A D gene is named only where the DNA matches it firmly. Only some rows state a clone size, as once, few, many or a class for expanded clones.

V gene	J gene	D gene	clone size	CDR3 DNA	CDR3 protein
TRBV11-2	TRBJ1-1	TRBD1	NA	TGTGCCAGCAGCTTGAAGCTCCCGACAGGGCTAATGAACACTGAAGCTTTCTTT	CASSLKLPTGLMNTEAFF
TRBV15	TRBJ2-3	NA	once	TGTGCCACCAGCGAGGAGGAGGTGGATACGCAGTATTTT	CATSEEEVDTQYF
TRBV10-1	TRBJ1-6	NA	NA	TGCGCCAGCACCGTGGGCGTGGGCTCCTATAATTCACCCCTCCACTTT	CASTVGVGSYNSPLHF
TRBV4-1	TRBJ1-1	NA	NA	TGCGCCAGCAGCCTCCGGACAGATCTCATGAACACTGAAGCTTTCTTT	CASSLRTDLMNTEAFF
TRBV9	TRBJ2-7	NA	NA	TGTGCCAGCAGCTACGGGACTTCTTCCTACGAGCAGTACTTC	CASSYGTSSYEQYF
TRBV30	TRBJ1-4	NA	NA	TGTGCCTGGAGTGTAGCGGCAGAACTGTTTTTT	CAWSVAAELFF
TRBV5-1	TRBJ1-1	NA	NA	TGCGCCAGCAGCCCACTCGGCGGGGGTATGTTGGCTGAAGCTTTCTTT	CASSPLGGGMLAEAFF
TRBV7-9	TRBJ1-2	NA	NA	TGTGCCAGCAGCCCGAAGACAGGCGATAACTATGGCTACACCTTC	CASSPKTGDNYGYTF
TRBV19	TRBJ1-5	NA	NA	TGTGCCAGTAGTATAGTGTCGGGGGTCGGCCTTCAGCCCCAGCATTTT	CASSIVSGVGLQPQHF
TRBV4-2	TRBJ2-5	NA	NA	TGTGCCAGCAGCCATGAGGTGGAGGGTGAAGAGACCCAGTACTTC	CASSHEVEGEETQYF
TRBV19	TRBJ1-1	TRBD1	NA	TGTGCCAGTACCACATTGGGGACAGCGAACACTGAAGCTTTCTTT	CASTTLGTANTEAFF
TRBV30	TRBJ2-7	TRBD2	once	TGTGCCTGGAGCAGGGCGGGAGGTGCCGAGCAGTACTTC	CAWSRAGGAEQYF
TRBV21-1	TRBJ2-5	NA	NA	TGTGCCAGCAGCAAAGCGCTGGGGCAGCTCCACCACCAAGAGACCCAGTACTTC	CASSKALGQLHHQETQYF
TRBV28	TRBJ2-1	NA	NA	TGTGCCAGCAGTCTGAATGGGGCAGGTAGAAATGAGCAGTTCTTC	CASSLNGAGRNEQFF
TRBV6-5	TRBJ1-6	NA	NA	TGTGCCAGCAGCGCGGACAGAACTTCACCCCTCCACTTT	CASSADRTSPLHF
TRBV7-2	TRBJ2-6	TRBD2	NA	TGTGCCAGCAGCTTCCTAGCGGGAGTCTCTGGGGCCAACGTCCTGACTTTC	CASSFLAGVSGANVLTF